The rows below give T cell receptor beta chains drawn from one sample of a study of CD8 T cells in Susac syndrome. TCRdb re-derived calls from the immunoSEQ multiplex PCR reads in MiXCR, one entry per CDR3 protein. The sample comprises some 96,000 distinct CDR3 sequences, over 90% of which are singletons, and around 0.33% rests with the top ten. The sequencing input was CD4+ T cells from PBMCs. These TCRs come from a human donor with Susac syndrome. Each CDR3 is given with its conserved first and last residue. A D gene is named only where the DNA matches it firmly. Clone size, where shown, is once, few, many, or a class for clones that have expanded.

TRBJ2-1,NA,14,TRBV5-1,NA,CASFGGLLVDEQFF,TGCGCCAGCTTCGGGGGTCTTCTCGTCGATGAGCAGTTCTTC
TRBJ2-1,NA,14,TRBV6-2/TRBV6-3,NA,CASSYSRVINEQFF,TGTGCCAGCAGTTACTCGAGGGTAATCAATGAGCAGTTCTTC
TRBJ2-6,NA,15,TRBV18,NA,CASSPPGTGANVLTF,TGTGCCAGCTCACCACCCGGGACCGGGGCCAACGTCCTGACTTTC
TRBJ1-2,NA,15,TRBV7-8,NA,CASILGNRALDGYTF,NA
TRBJ1-2,NA,15,TRBV15,NA,CATSDAGEGVYGYTF,TGTGCCACCAGCGACGCCGGGGAGGGAGTCTATGGCTACACCTTC
TRBJ1-5,NA,15,TRBV11-3,TRBD1,CASSLDRGYNQPQHF,TGTGCCAGCAGCCTGGACAGGGGATACAATCAGCCCCAGCATTTT
TRBJ1-2,NA,14,TRBV14,NA,CASSQVSRAGGYTF,TGTGCCAGCAGCCAAGTTTCCAGGGCCGGTGGCTACACCTTC
TRBJ1-2,NA,15,TRBV7-9,NA,CASSSSGPPHYGYTF,TGTGCCAGCAGCTCATCCGGGCCCCCACATTATGGCTACACCTTC
TRBJ2-3,NA,17,TRBV5-4,TRBD2,CASSLAPTAGGRDTQYF,TGTGCCAGCAGCTTGGCACCCACAGCGGGGGGAAGAGATACGCAGTATTTT
TRBJ2-5,NA,12,TRBV13,TRBD2,CASSSGEETQYF,TGTGCCAGCAGCAGCGGGGAAGAGACCCAGTACTTC
TRBJ2-7,NA,11,TRBV20-1,NA,CSARADYEQYF,TGCAGTGCTAGAGCCGACTACGAGCAGTACTTC
TRBJ2-1,NA,13,TRBV12-3/TRBV12-4,NA,CASTLAGSNEQFF,TGTGCCAGCACCCTAGCAGGGTCCAATGAGCAGTTCTTC
TRBJ2-3,NA,18,TRBV4-1,NA,CASKRQVGTSTPTDTQYF,TGCGCCAGCAAACGGCAGGTGGGGACTTCTACGCCCACAGATACGCAGTATTTT
TRBJ2-4,NA,13,TRBV4-3,TRBD1,CASSQQGANIQYF,TGCGCCAGCAGCCAACAGGGGGCGAACATTCAGTACTTC
TRBJ1-5,once,13,TRBV16,NA,CASTPGTLQPQHF,TGTGCCAGCACCCCGGGTACTCTCCAGCCCCAGCATTTT
TRBJ2-7,few,13,TRBV29-1,TRBD2,CSVSTGGDYEQYF,TGCAGCGTCTCCACCGGGGGGGACTACGAGCAGTACTTC
TRBJ2-6,NA,18,TRBV11-2,TRBD2,CASSFGRSPGSGANVLTF,TGTGCCAGCAGCTTCGGGAGGAGCCCAGGCTCTGGGGCCAACGTCCTGACTTTC
TRBJ1-6,NA,15,TRBV12-3/TRBV12-4,NA,CASSLGLQAGSPLHF,TGTGCCAGCAGCCTGGGGTTGCAGGCAGGGTCACCCCTCCACTTT
TRBJ1-4,NA,14,TRBV12-3/TRBV12-4,TRBD1,CASRRGTGNEKLFF,TGTGCCAGCCGGCGAGGGACAGGGAATGAAAAACTGTTTTTT
TRBJ2-2,NA,14,TRBV4-3,NA,CASSPAGNTGELFF,TGCGCCAGCAGCCCAGCGGGGAACACCGGGGAGCTGTTTTTT
TRBJ1-5,NA,15,TRBV2,NA,CASSRGTASNQPQHF,TGTGCCAGCAGTAGGGGGACGGCCTCTAATCAGCCCCAGCATTTT
TRBJ1-5,NA,14,TRBV20-1,NA,CSARDRLSNQPQHF,TGCAGTGCTAGAGACAGGCTAAGCAATCAGCCCCAGCATTTT
TRBJ2-7,NA,12,TRBV28,TRBD1,CASSSTGDEQYF,TGTGCCAGCAGTTCGACAGGGGACGAGCAGTACTTC
TRBJ2-1,NA,14,TRBV1,NA,CTSSPWGPFYEQFF,TGCACCAGCAGCCCTTGGGGGCCTTTCTATGAGCAGTTCTTC
TRBJ1-6,once,14,TRBV7-3,TRBD1,CASRADRASSPLHF,TGTGCCAGCAGGGCGGACAGGGCGTCTTCACCCCTCCACTTT
TRBJ2-5,NA,11,TRBV6-5,NA,CASSSGGTQYF,TGTGCCAGCAGTTCTGGCGGGACCCAGTACTTC
TRBJ2-3,NA,17,TRBV2,NA,CASSDNREDSFTDTQYF,TGTGCCAGCAGTGATAACAGGGAGGATAGTTTTACAGATACGCAGTATTTT
TRBJ2-2,NA,13,TRBV7-2,NA,CASSLDVVGELFF,TGTGCCAGCAGCTTAGATGTCGTCGGGGAGCTGTTTTTT
TRBJ2-5,NA,15,TRBV25-1,TRBD1,CASGDRGLVGETQYF,TGTGCCAGCGGAGACAGGGGGCTGGTCGGAGAGACCCAGTACTTC
TRBJ1-5,NA,14,TRBV5-1,NA,CASSYDGGSQPQHF,TGCGCCAGCAGCTACGACGGGGGAAGCCAGCCCCAGCATTTT
TRBJ2-7,NA,11,TRBV7-9,NA,CASSKADEQYF,TGTGCCAGCAGCAAAGCTGACGAGCAGTACTTC
TRBJ2-7,NA,13,TRBV25-1,NA,CASSDRGSYEQYF,TGTGCCAGCAGTGACAGGGGATCCTACGAGCAGTACTTC
TRBJ1-1,NA,12,TRBV12-3/TRBV12-4,NA,CASSPLLTEAFF,TGTGCCAGCAGCCCCCTGCTGACTGAAGCTTTCTTT
TRBJ1-5,NA,14,TRBV18,TRBD1,CASSMDRGDQPQHF,TGTGCCAGCTCAATGGACAGGGGGGATCAGCCCCAGCATTTT
TRBJ1-6,NA,13,TRBV6-4,NA,CASSDIRGSPLHF,TGTGCCAGCAGTGACATTCGGGGTTCACCCCTCCACTTT
TRBJ2-7,NA,15,TRBV13,NA,CASSLESGNSYEQYF,TGTGCCAGCAGCTTAGAATCAGGTAACTCCTACGAGCAGTACTTC
TRBJ2-7,few,13,TRBV6-5,NA,CASSRDGSYEQYF,TGTGCCAGCTCCCGGGACGGGTCCTACGAGCAGTACTTC
TRBJ2-6,NA,14,TRBV20-1,NA,CSASRETGANVLTF,TGCAGTGCCAGCAGAGAGACTGGGGCCAACGTCCTGACTTTC
TRBJ2-5,NA,15,TRBV5-1,NA,CASSLALDSPETQYF,TGCGCCAGCAGCTTGGCCTTGGACTCTCCGGAGACCCAGTACTTC
TRBJ2-3,NA,15,TRBV2,TRBD2,CASSAPSGGENTQYF,TGTGCCAGCAGTGCTCCTAGCGGGGGGGAGAATACGCAGTATTTT
TRBJ1-1,NA,13,TRBV9,NA,CASSVEGNTEAFF,TGTGCCAGCAGCGTAGAGGGGAACACTGAAGCTTTCTTT
TRBJ1-2,NA,14,TRBV5-6,NA,CASSLEAGLYGYTF,TGTGCCAGCAGCTTGGAGGCAGGCCTCTATGGCTACACCTTC
TRBJ2-7,NA,16,TRBV20-1,NA,CSASPSAGKTKYEQYF,TGCAGTGCTAGCCCTTCGGCAGGGAAGACTAAGTACGAGCAGTACTTC
TRBJ1-6,NA,16,TRBV12-3/TRBV12-4,NA,CASSFTSGILPSPLHF,TGTGCCAGCAGTTTCACCTCGGGAATCTTACCTTCACCCCTCCACTTT
TRBJ1-5,once,13,TRBV30,NA,CAWSVTFDQPQHF,TGTGCCTGGAGTGTAACCTTTGATCAGCCCCAGCATTTT
TRBJ2-7,NA,15,TRBV5-1,TRBD1,CASSLEGQGLREQYF,TGCGCCAGCAGCTTGGAGGGACAGGGTTTGCGGGAGCAGTACTTC
TRBJ2-6,NA,18,TRBV5-1,TRBD1,CASSFFPGQGAGANVLTF,TGCGCCAGCAGCTTTTTCCCGGGACAGGGAGCTGGGGCCAACGTCCTGACTTTC
TRBJ1-6,NA,14,TRBV20-1,TRBD1,CSALTQGGNSPLHF,TGCAGTGCGCTCACACAGGGGGGGAATTCACCCCTCCACTTT
TRBJ2-3,NA,13,TRBV1,NA,CTSSRVVADTQYF,TGCACCAGCAGCCGGGTGGTCGCAGATACGCAGTATTTT
TRBJ1-4,NA,16,TRBV30,NA,CAWNDGGVPISEKLFF,TGTGCCTGGAATGACGGCGGGGTACCTATTAGCGAAAAACTGTTTTTT